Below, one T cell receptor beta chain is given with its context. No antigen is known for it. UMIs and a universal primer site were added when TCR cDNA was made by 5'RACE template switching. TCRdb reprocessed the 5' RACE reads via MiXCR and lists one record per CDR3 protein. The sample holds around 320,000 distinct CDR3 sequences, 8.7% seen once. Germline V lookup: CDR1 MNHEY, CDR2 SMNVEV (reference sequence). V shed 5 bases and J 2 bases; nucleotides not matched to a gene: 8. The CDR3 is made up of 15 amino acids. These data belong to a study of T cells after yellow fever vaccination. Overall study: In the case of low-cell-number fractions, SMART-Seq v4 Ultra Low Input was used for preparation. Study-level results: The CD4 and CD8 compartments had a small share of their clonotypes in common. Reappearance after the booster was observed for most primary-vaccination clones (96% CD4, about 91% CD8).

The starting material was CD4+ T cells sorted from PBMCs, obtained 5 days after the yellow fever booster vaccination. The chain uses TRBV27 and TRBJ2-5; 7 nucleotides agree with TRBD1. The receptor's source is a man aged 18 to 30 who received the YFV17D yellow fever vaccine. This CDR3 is CASSQSRQGQETQYF. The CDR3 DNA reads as TGTGCCAGCAGTCAGAGCCGACAGGGACAAGAGACCCAGTACTTC.